This T cell receptor beta chain was sequenced in a study of lung T cells in sarcoidosis with Löfgren's syndrome. The study, taken as a whole, reports: TRAV12-1 preferentially paired with TRBV2, with homologous CDR3s.

The length of the CDR3 is 14 residues. Germline V gene data show CDR1 as DFQATT and CDR2 as SNEGSKA (reference sequence). Trimming took 5 bases from V and 0 from J, leaving 11 bases between them. This clonotype was detected many times. What it binds is not known. TCRdb redid the calling of the reads with MiXCR, one entry per CDR3 protein. The table lists 50,000 to 65,000 distinct CDR3 sequences, around 20% of them singletons. Sequencing was performed on CD4+ T cells from PBMCs. The sequence came from a human donor with sarcoidosis (Löfgren's syndrome or another form), or a control subject (not recorded which). The rearrangement joins TRBV20-1 to TRBJ1-5, with D unresolved. CDR3 residues: CSAVETNSNQPQHF. The CDR3 region has the DNA TGCAGTGCTGTGGAGACTAATAGCAATCAGCCCCAGCATTTT.